This T cell receptor beta chain was obtained from a study of CD8+CD57+ T cells in acquired aplastic anemia. Study-wide background: Mean DNA quantity obtained from sorted CD4+ and CD8+ cells was around 3.2 ug. Healthy donors yielded about 9.9 million CD4+ cell reads on average.

This clonotype was observed many times. Its antigen remains unidentified. The study's findings and limits: Between patients and controls, approximately 29 CD8+ CDR3 sequences were found in common.

The CDR3 runs 17 residues. Germline V lookup: CDR1 SGHTA, CDR2 FQGNSA. V was trimmed by 1 base and J by 0 bases, leaving 13 bases between them. Genomic DNA served as template for TCR beta VDJ and CDR3 profiling. TCRdb passed the reads through MiXCR, listing each CDR3 protein once. Here the sample spans about 400,000 distinct CDR3 sequences, 60% to 80% being singletons. The material sequenced was sorted CD4+, CD8+, or CD8+CD57+ T cells (not recorded which) from PBMCs. The TCR was taken from a human donor in good health, serving as a control. The rearrangement links TRBV7-2 to TRBJ1-3; D gene uncertain. CDR3 region: CASSLGTGPSSGNTIYF. In DNA, the CDR3 is TGTGCCAGCAGCTTAGGAACTGGACCGTCCTCTGGAAACACCATATATTTT.